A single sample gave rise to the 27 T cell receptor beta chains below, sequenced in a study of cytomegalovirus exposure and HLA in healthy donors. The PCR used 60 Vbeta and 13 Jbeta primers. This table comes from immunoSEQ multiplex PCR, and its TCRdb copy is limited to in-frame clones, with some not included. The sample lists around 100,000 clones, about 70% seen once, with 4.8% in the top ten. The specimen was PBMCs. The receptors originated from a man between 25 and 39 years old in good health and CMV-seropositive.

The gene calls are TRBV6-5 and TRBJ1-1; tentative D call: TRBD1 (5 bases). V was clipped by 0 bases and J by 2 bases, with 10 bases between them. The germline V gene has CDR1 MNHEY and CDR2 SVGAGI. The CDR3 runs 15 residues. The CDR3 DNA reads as TGTGCCAGCAGTTACTCGTCAGGGCTTAACACTGAAGCTTTCTTT. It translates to CASSYSSGLNTEAFF.

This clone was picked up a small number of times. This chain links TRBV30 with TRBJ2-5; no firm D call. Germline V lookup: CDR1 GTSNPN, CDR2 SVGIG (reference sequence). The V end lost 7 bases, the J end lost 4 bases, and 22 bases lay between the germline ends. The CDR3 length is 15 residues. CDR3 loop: CASTNTGSPGETQYF. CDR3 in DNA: TGTGCCTCGACCAACACTGGCTCGCCGGGAGAGACCCAGTACTTC.

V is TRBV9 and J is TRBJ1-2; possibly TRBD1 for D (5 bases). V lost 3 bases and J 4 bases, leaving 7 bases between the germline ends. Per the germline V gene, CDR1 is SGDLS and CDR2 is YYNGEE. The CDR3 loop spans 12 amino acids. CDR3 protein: CASSGGLYGYTF. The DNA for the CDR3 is TGTGCCAGCAGCGGGGGCCTCTATGGCTACACCTTC.

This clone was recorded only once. The DNA of the CDR3 is TGTGCCAGCAGCGAGGGACAGGGTGAGAGCACCGGGGAGCTGTTTTTT. It encodes CASSEGQGESTGELFF. This rearrangement joins TRBV7-9 to TRBJ2-2; 9 bases are a match to TRBD1. V trimming: 5 bases; J trimming: 4 bases; junction bases outside the gene matches: 8. The CDR3 consists of 16 residues. Germline V gives CDR1 SEHNR, CDR2 FQNEAQ (reference sequence).

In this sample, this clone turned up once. CDR3 nucleotide sequence: TGTGCCAGCTCACCATCCACAGGGGATACTTCGGTGTACTTC. Its translation is CASSPSTGDTSVYF. The chain combines TRBV18 with TRBJ2-7, with TRBD1 matching 7 bases. V dropped 2 bases and J dropped 12; count of bases not matched to a gene: 13. Germline CDR1 reads KGHSH; CDR2 reads LQKENI. The CDR3 totals 14 residues.

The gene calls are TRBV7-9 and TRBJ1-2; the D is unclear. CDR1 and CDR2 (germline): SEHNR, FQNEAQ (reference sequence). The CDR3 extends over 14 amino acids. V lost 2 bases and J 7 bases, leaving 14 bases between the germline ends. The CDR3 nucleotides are TGTGCCAGCAGCTTATTCTCCGATTCGCGTGGCTACACCTTC. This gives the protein CASSLFSDSRGYTF.

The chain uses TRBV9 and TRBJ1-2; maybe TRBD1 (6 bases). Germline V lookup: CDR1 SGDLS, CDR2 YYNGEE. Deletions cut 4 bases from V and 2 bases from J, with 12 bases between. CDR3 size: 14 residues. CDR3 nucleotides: TGTGCCAGCAGCCCTACTACAGGGAACTATGGCTACACCTTC. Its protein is CASSPTTGNYGYTF.

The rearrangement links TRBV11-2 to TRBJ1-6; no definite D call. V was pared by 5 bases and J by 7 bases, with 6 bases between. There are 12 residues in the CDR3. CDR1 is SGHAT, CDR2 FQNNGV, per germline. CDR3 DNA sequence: TGTGCCAGCAGCCGGGGAAATTCACCCCTCCACTTT. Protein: CASSRGNSPLHF.

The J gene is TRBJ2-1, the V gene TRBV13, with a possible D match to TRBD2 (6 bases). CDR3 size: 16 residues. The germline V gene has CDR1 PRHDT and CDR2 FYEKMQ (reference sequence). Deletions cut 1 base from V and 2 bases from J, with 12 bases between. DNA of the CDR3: TGTGCCAGCAGCTTAGTGGGACTTTCCACCTACAATGAGCAGTTCTTC. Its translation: CASSLVGLSTYNEQFF.

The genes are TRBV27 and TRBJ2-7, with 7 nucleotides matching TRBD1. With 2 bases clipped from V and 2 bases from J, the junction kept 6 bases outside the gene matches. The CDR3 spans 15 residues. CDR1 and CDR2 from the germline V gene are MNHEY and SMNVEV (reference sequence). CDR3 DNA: TGTGCCAGCAGTTTAAAGGGGACAGATACCTACGAGCAGTACTTC. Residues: CASSLKGTDTYEQYF.

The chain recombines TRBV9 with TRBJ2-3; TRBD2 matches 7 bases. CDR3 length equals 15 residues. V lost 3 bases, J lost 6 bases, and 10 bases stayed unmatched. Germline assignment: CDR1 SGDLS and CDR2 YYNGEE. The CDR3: CASSGHQRGYDTQYF. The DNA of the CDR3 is TGTGCCAGCAGCGGGCACCAGCGGGGTTACGATACGCAGTATTTT.

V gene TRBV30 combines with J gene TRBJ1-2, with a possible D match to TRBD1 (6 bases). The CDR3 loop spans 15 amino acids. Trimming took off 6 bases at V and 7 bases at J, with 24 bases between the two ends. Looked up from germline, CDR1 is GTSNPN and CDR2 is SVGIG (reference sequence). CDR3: CACPPAGGQGRGYTF. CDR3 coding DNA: TGTGCCTGCCCGCCTGCAGGAGGCCAGGGGCGTGGCTACACCTTC.

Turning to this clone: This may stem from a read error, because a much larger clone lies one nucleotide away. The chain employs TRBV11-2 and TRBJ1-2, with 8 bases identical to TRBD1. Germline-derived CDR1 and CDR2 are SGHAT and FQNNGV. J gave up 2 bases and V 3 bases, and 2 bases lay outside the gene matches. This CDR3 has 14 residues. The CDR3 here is CASSLDRVNYGYTF. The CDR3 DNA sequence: TGTGCCAGCAGCTTGGACAGGGTGAACTATGGCTACACCTTC.

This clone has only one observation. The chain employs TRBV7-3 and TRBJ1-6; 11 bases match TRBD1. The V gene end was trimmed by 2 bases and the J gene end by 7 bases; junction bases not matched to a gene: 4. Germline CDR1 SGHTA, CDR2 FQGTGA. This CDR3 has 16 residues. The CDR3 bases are TGTGCCAGCAGCTTAGGACAGGGGGCTGGAAATTCACCCCTCCACTTT. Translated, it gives CASSLGQGAGNSPLHF.

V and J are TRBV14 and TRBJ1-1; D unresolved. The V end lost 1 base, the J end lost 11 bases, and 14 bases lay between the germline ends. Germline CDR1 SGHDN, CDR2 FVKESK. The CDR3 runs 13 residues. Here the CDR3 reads CASSQVLVLGAFF. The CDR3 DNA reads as TGTGCCAGCAGCCAAGTTCTTGTACTAGGGGCTTTCTTT.

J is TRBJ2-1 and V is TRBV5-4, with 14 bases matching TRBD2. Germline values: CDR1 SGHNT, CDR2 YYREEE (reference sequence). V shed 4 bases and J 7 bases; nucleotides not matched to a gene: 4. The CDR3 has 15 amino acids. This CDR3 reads CASSPRTSGGNEQFF. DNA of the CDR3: TGTGCCAGCAGCCCGAGGACTAGCGGGGGGAATGAGCAGTTCTTC.

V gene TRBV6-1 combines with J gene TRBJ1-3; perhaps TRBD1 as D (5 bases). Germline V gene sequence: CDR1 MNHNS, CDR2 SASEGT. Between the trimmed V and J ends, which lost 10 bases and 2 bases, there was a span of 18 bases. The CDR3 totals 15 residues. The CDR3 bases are TGTGCCACACGAGTCTGGGGCACGGCTGGAAACACCATATATTTT. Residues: CATRVWGTAGNTIYF.

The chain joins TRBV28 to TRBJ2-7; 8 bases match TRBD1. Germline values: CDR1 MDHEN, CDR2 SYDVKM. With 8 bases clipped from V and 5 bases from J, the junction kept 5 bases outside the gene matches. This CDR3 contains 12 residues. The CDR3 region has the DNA TGTGCCAGCTCGGACAGGGTCAACGAGCAGTACTTC. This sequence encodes CASSDRVNEQYF.

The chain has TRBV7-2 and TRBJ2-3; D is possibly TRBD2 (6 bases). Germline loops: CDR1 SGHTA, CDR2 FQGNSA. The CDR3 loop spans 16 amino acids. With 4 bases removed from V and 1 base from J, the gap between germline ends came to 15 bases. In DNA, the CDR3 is TGTGCCAGCAGCTCCCAAGCGGGCTGGGGCACAGATACGCAGTATTTT. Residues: CASSSQAGWGTDTQYF.

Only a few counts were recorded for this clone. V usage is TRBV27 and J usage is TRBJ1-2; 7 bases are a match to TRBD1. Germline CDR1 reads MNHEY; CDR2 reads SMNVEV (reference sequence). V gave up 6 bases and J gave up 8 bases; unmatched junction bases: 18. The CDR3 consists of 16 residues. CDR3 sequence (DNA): TGTGCCAGCAGCTACGGTAGGGACAGTCGAGCCCAAGGCTACACCTTC. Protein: CASSYGRDSRAQGYTF.

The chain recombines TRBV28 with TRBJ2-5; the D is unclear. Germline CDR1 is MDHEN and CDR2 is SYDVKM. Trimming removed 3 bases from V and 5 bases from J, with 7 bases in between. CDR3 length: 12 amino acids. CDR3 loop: CASSLTRETQYF. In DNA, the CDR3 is TGTGCCAGCAGTTTGACACGGGAGACCCAGTACTTC.

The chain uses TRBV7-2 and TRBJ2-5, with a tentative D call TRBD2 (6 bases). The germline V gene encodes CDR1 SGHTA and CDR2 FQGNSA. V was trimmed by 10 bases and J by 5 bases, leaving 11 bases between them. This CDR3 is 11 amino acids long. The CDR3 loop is CATRGGETQYF. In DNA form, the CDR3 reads TGTGCCACCCGCGGAGGGGAGACCCAGTACTTC. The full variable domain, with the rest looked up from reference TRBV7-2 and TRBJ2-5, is GAGVSQSPSNKVTEKGKDVELRCDPISGHTALYWYRQSLGQGLEFLIYFQGNSAPDKSGLPSDRFSAERTGGSVSTLTIQRTQQEDSAVYLCATRGGETQYFGPGTRLLVL.

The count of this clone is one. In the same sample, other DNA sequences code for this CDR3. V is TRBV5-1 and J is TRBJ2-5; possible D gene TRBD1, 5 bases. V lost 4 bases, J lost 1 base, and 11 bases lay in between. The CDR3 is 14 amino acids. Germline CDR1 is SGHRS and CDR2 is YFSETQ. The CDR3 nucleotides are TGCGCCAGCAGCCCAGGGTCCACCCAAGAGACCCAGTACTTC. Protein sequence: CASSPGSTQETQYF.

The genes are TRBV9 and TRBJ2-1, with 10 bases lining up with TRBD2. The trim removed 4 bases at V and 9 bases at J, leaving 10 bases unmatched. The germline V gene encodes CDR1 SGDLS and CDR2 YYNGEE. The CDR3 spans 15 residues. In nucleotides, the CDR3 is TGTGCCAGCAGCTTCAGCGGGGGGGCCGAAAGTGAGCAGTTCTTC. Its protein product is CASSFSGGAESEQFF.

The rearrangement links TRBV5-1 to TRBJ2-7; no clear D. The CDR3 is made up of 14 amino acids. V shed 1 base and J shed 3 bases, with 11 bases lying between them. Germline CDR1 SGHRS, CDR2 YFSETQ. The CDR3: CASSLYPGSYEQYF. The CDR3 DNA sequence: TGCGCCAGCAGCTTGTATCCGGGTAGCTACGAGCAGTACTTC.

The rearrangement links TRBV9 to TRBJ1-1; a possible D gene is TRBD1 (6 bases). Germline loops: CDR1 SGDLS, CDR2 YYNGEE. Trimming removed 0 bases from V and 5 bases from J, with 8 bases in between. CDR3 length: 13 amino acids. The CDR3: CASSVARGTEAFF. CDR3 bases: TGTGCCAGCAGCGTAGCCAGGGGAACTGAAGCTTTCTTT. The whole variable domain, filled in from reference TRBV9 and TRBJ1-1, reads DSGVTQTPKHLITATGQRVTLRCSPRSGDLSVYWYQQSLDQGLQFLIQYYNGEERAKGNILERFSAQQFPDLHSELNLSSLELGDSALYFCASSVARGTEAFFGQGTRLTVV.

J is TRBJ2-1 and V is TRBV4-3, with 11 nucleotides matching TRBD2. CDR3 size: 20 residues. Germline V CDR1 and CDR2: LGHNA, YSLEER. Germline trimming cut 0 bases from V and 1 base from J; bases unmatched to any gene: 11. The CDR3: CASSQDTTSGGRISYNEQFF. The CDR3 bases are TGCGCCAGCAGCCAAGATACTACTAGCGGGGGCCGAATTTCCTACAATGAGCAGTTCTTC.